The present T cell receptor (beta chain) was sequenced within a study of identical twins. Regarding the study as a whole: Without tracking the same donors, conclusions rested on cross-sectional statistical analysis.

The CDR3 covers 16 residues. Germline CDR1 is MGHDK and CDR2 is SYGVNS. V dropped 0 bases and J dropped 0 bases, with 10 bases sitting between them. This clonotype was observed many times. What it binds is unknown. cDNA molecules carried unique molecular identifiers, and template switching added a universal primer site. TCRdb itself ran the 5' RACE reads through MiXCR, one entry per CDR3 protein. Of roughly 570,000 distinct CDR3 sequences listed, approximately 9.6% are singletons. This sample was shared with a second study, whose subject was yellow fever vaccine responses in identical twins. From that study: After vaccination, twins' T cell response reportedly seemed partly convergent, partly personalized.

The sequence derives from a woman aged 18-29 years in good health. The source material was PBMCs. The J gene is TRBJ2-3, the V gene TRBV25-1, with D perhaps TRBD2 (5 bases). CDR3 in DNA: TGTGCCAGCAGTGAATATCGCGGCGGGAGCACAGATACGCAGTATTTT. As protein: CASSEYRGGSTDTQYF.